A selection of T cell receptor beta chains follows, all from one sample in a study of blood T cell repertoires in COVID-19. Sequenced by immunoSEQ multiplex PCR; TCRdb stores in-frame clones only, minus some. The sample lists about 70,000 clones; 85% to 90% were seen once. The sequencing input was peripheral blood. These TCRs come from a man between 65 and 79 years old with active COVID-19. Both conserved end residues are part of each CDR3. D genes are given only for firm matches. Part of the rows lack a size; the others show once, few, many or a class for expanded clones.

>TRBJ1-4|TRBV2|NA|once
CASSEGLLPTNEKLFF
TGTGCTAGCAGCGAGGGCCTCCTCCCAACTAATGAAAAACTGTTTTTT
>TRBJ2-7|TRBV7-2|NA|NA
CASSTGPYEQYF
TGTGCCAGCAGCACAGGACCCTACGAGCAGTACTTC
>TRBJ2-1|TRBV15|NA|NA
CATSRDSANEQFF
TGTGCCACCAGCAGAGATAGTGCCAATGAGCAGTTCTTC
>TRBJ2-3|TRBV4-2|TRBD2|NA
CASSQHGTSGASTDTQYF
TGTGCCAGCAGCCAACACGGGACTAGCGGGGCAAGCACAGATACGCAGTATTTT
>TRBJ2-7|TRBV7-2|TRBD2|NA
CASSLAVTREPPYEQYF
TGTGCCAGCAGCTTAGCGGTTACGCGGGAGCCCCCCTACGAGCAGTACTTC
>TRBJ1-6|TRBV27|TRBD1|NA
CASSLWGTDNSPLHF
TGTGCCAGCAGTTTATGGGGGACAGATAATTCACCCCTCCACTTT
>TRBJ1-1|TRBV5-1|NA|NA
CASSFGSGGTTEAFF
TGCGCCAGCAGCTTTGGTTCGGGAGGGACCACTGAAGCTTTCTTT
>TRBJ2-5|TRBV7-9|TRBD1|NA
CASSLRPFGTGGLETQYF
TGTGCCAGCAGCTTACGGCCCTTTGGGACAGGGGGATTGGAGACCCAGTACTTC
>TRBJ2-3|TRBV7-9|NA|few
CASSQSAADTQYF
TGTGCCAGCAGCCAGTCAGCGGCAGATACGCAGTATTTT
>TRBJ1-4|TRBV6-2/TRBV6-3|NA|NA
CASSYSDSNEKLFF
TGTGCCAGCAGTTACTCGGACAGCAATGAAAAACTGTTTTTT
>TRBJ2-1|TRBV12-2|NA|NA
CASRLAVSYSEQFF
TGTGCAAGTCGCTTAGCGGTAAGCTACAGTGAGCAGTTCTTC
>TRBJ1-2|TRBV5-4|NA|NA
CASSLVPGGYTF
TGTGCCAGCAGCTTGGTGCCGGGTGGCTACACCTTC
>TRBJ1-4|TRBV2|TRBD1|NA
CASSWTGAGGEKLFF
TGTGCCAGCAGTTGGACAGGGGCCGGGGGGGAAAAACTGTTTTTT
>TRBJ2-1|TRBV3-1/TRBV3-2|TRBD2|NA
CASSQGPGGLRDEQFF
TGTGCCAGCAGCCAAGGTCCGGGAGGGCTAAGGGATGAGCAGTTCTTC
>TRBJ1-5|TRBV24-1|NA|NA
CATSGPGGWDQPQHF
TGTGCCACCAGTGGCCCCGGGGGTTGGGATCAGCCCCAGCATTTT
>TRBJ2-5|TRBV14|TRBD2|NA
CASSPVAGVGTQYF
TGTGCCAGCAGCCCCGTTGCGGGAGTGGGGACCCAGTACTTC